This T cell receptor beta chain was documented in a study of T cell responses to AZD1222 COVID-19 vaccine. The study's findings and limits: Recipients of AZD1222 seropositive at baseline numbered only 5 to 7. Nearly half of unique spike-specific TCRs reportedly avoided B.1.351 and B.1.1.7 mutated regions. An increase in Spike-specific TCR breadth and depth was observed after two AZD1222 doses. It was only after the peak T cell response that any repertoires were sampled.

CDR1 is MDHEN, CDR2 SYDVKM, per germline. Trimming stripped 3 bases from V and 0 bases from J, with 14 bases between. The CDR3 runs to 17 residues. Points on this clone: Antigen specificity is unknown.

Clones were read by immunoSEQ multiplex PCR, and TCRdb kept only the in-frame ones, dropping some. The data show approximately 97,000 clones, about 88% seen once. The specimen comprised peripheral blood, sampled on day 0 of AZD1222 vaccination. This clonotype was obtained from an adult in good health. The gene calls are TRBV28 and TRBJ1-4; D gene unclear. The CDR3 sequence: CASSFQRLTTTNEKLFF. The CDR3 DNA reads TGTGCCAGCAGTTTTCAGCGGCTCACAACAACTAATGAAAAACTGTTTTTT.